This T cell receptor beta chain derives from a study of blood T cell repertoires in COVID-19. Study at large: Specimens from acute and convalescent COVID-19 originated in the United States, Italy and Spain.

V was shortened by 3 bases and J by 5 bases, with 4 bases between the two germline ends. CDR3 length equals 11 residues. In germline, CDR1 is LNHDA, CDR2 SQIVND (reference sequence). Concerning this clone itself: Other DNA sequences within the sample encode an identical CDR3.

Assay used: immunoSEQ multiplex PCR; TCRdb lists only in-frame clones, some missing. The table shows 200,000 to 300,000 clones, with around 84% occurring only once. The sequenced sample was peripheral blood. The TCR originated in a woman in her fifties or sixties with COVID-19, enrolled during active disease. This chain links TRBV19 with TRBJ2-5; D is undetermined. The CDR3 sequence: CASSIRETQYF. The CDR3 region has the DNA TGTGCCAGTAGTATCAGGGAGACCCAGTACTTC. The full variable domain, completed using reference TRBV19 and TRBJ2-5, is DGGITQSPKYLFRKEGQNVTLSCEQNLNHDAMYWYRQDPGQGLRLIYYSQIVNDFQKGDIAEGYSVSREKKESFPLTVTSAQKNPTAFYLCASSIRETQYFGPGTRLLVL.